Here is one TCR beta chain with its context. The antigen remains unidentified. These data are taken from a study of graft-versus-host responses after intestinal transplantation. Regarding the study as a whole: The study found high graft-versus-host to host-versus-graft clonal ratios in allografts of patients with graft-donor T cell macrochimerism.

Data came from immunoSEQ multiplex PCR; TCRdb stores just in-frame clones and leaves some out. The table has over 45,000 clones, 94% seen once. This CDR3 is 15 amino acids long. Germline values: CDR1 SGHDT, CDR2 YYEEEE. V gave up 6 bases and J gave up 4 bases, with 19 bases separating them. This receptor was taken from a human donor who was the organ donor for an intestinal transplant. The sample was unstimulated CD4+ T cells sorted from spleen or lymph node cells, taken before transplant. The chain is built from TRBV5-6 and TRBJ1-2; the D gene is possibly TRBD1 (5 bases). Written as DNA, the CDR3 is TGTGCCAGCACCAAGAAGGGCAGGGTGGTCTATGGCTACACCTTC. It is translated as CASTKKGRVVYGYTF.